The rows below give T cell receptor beta chains drawn from one sample of a study of glioma-infiltrating T cells after dendritic cell vaccination. Profiled with immunoSEQ multiplex PCR; TCRdb holds only in-frame clones, not every one. The sample includes 70,000 to 90,000 clones, over 80% of them seen just once. Source: blood, taken after dendritic cell vaccination. Receptor source: a human donor with glioblastoma. CDR3s include the opening cysteine and the closing phenylalanine or tryptophan. A D gene is named only where the DNA matches it firmly. Size values are once, few and many counts, or a class for expanded clones, and some rows have none.

abundance	j_gene	d_gene	v_gene	CDR3aa	CDR3nt
NA	TRBJ1-1	NA	TRBV9	CASSVDGSQLNTEAFF	TGTGCCAGCAGCGTAGATGGTTCACAGCTTAACACTGAAGCTTTCTTT
once	TRBJ1-4	NA	TRBV5-1	CASSLAWSAGEKLFF	TGCGCCAGCAGCTTGGCCTGGTCAGCGGGGGAAAAACTGTTTTTT
few	TRBJ1-5	TRBD1	TRBV28	CASSPPTGGNQPQHF	TGTGCCAGCAGTCCCCCGACAGGGGGCAATCAGCCCCAGCATTTT
NA	TRBJ2-7	NA	TRBV5-1	CASSIGQHEQYF	TGCGCCAGCAGCATTGGACAACACGAGCAGTACTTC
NA	TRBJ2-7	NA	TRBV5-1	CASSLTLPDEQYF	TGCGCCAGCAGCTTAACTCTCCCTGACGAGCAGTACTTC
once	TRBJ1-1	NA	TRBV6-6	CASIPGLRPEAFF	TGTGCCAGCATCCCGGGACTCCGACCTGAAGCTTTCTTT
once	TRBJ2-5	NA	TRBV7-6	CASSLAPEYQETQYF	TGTGCCAGCAGCTTAGCGCCGGAGTACCAAGAGACCCAGTACTTC
once	TRBJ1-1	NA	TRBV6-5	CASSARGVNTEAFF	TGTGCCAGCAGCGCCCGGGGAGTGAACACTGAAGCTTTCTTT
NA	TRBJ1-2	NA	TRBV7-6	CASSPRDTNYGYTF	TGTGCCAGCAGCCCCCGGGACACCAACTATGGCTACACCTTC
NA	TRBJ2-2	NA	TRBV11-1	CASSLGGLFTGELFF	TGTGCCAGCAGCTTAGGGGGGCTCTTCACCGGGGAGCTGTTTTTT
few	TRBJ2-7	TRBD1	TRBV2	CASSGRGREQYF	TGTGCCAGCAGTGGCAGGGGGCGAGAGCAGTACTTC
NA	TRBJ1-5	NA	TRBV7-8	CASSLIAGNQPQHF	TGTGCCAGCAGCTTAATTGCGGGCAATCAGCCCCAGCATTTT
NA	TRBJ1-2	NA	TRBV10-3	CAISAADTNYGYTF	TGTGCCATCAGCGCTGCGGACACCAACTATGGCTACACCTTC
NA	TRBJ2-3	NA	TRBV29-1	CSVVEENTDTQYF	TGCAGCGTTGTCGAGGAAAACACAGATACGCAGTATTTT
NA	TRBJ2-2	NA	TRBV14	CASSQDLLAGELFF	TGTGCCAGCAGCCAAGATCTTCTCGCCGGGGAGCTGTTTTTT
NA	TRBJ1-2	TRBD1	TRBV5-1	CASSPGQGTYGYTF	TGCGCCAGCAGCCCTGGACAGGGGACCTATGGCTACACCTTC
NA	TRBJ2-3	NA	TRBV11-2	CASSLDSADTQYF	TGTGCCAGCAGCTTAGATTCGGCAGATACGCAGTATTTT
NA	TRBJ2-7	TRBD1	TRBV19	CASSRDRGYEQYF	TGTGCCAGTAGTCGGGACAGGGGCTACGAGCAGTACTTC
NA	TRBJ1-2	TRBD1	TRBV11-2	CASSLSLDRGIDGYTF	TGTGCCAGCAGCCTGAGCCTAGACAGGGGGATTGATGGCTACACCTTC
NA	TRBJ1-6	TRBD1	TRBV5-6	CASSLGQGGSPLHF	TGTGCCAGCAGCTTGGGACAGGGTGGTTCACCCCTCCACTTT
NA	TRBJ2-1	NA	TRBV6-5	CASGGYNEQFF	TGTGCCAGTGGGGGGTACAATGAGCAGTTCTTC
NA	TRBJ2-7	TRBD1	TRBV5-4	CASSPGTGGEQYF	TGTGCCAGCAGCCCCGGGACAGGGGGGGAGCAGTACTTC
once	TRBJ1-6	NA	TRBV19	CASSNGNSPLHF	TGTGCCAGTAGTAACGGGAACTCACCCCTCCACTTT
once	TRBJ1-5	NA	TRBV2	CASTPILRGNQPQHF	TGTGCCAGCACCCCGATACTGAGGGGCAATCAGCCCCAGCATTTT
NA	TRBJ2-7	TRBD2	TRBV29-1	CSVDRAGVGEQYF	TGCAGCGTTGATCGAGCGGGGGTGGGAGAGCAGTACTTC
NA	TRBJ1-1	TRBD1	TRBV27	CASSLSIVSTGGTEAFF	TGTGCCAGCAGTTTATCGATCGTTAGTACAGGGGGCACTGAAGCTTTCTTT
many	TRBJ2-6	NA	TRBV7-9	CASSSDFSGANVLTF	TGTGCCAGCAGCTCAGACTTCTCTGGGGCCAACGTCCTGACTTTC
NA	TRBJ2-1	TRBD1	TRBV2	CASIQGAYNEQFF	TGTGCCAGCATCCAGGGGGCCTACAATGAGCAGTTCTTC
NA	TRBJ1-1	NA	TRBV2	CASSEGVGVNTEAFF	TGTGCCAGCAGTGAAGGGGTAGGAGTGAACACTGAAGCTTTCTTT
once	TRBJ1-6	NA	TRBV5-4	CASSQKTGDNSPLHF	TGTGCCAGCAGCCAAAAGACAGGAGATAATTCACCCCTCCACTTT
NA	TRBJ2-7	TRBD2	TRBV19	CASSMFRSSASGGYEQYF	TGTGCCAGTAGTATGTTCCGCTCTTCGGCTAGCGGGGGTTACGAGCAGTACTTC
NA	TRBJ2-3	NA	TRBV6-6	CASNGGYTGTQYF	TGTGCCAGCAACGGCGGGTACACTGGTACGCAGTATTTT
NA	TRBJ2-5	TRBD2	TRBV2	CASNEGRAGGDQETQYF	TGTGCCAGCAACGAGGGTCGGGCGGGGGGGGACCAAGAGACCCAGTACTTC
many	TRBJ1-1	TRBD1	TRBV10-3	CAISGQGNTEAFF	TGTGCCATCAGTGGACAGGGGAACACTGAAGCTTTCTTT
NA	TRBJ1-5	TRBD1	TRBV7-9	CASRPNRGYSNQPQHF	TGTGCCAGCAGACCAAACAGGGGATATAGCAATCAGCCCCAGCATTTT